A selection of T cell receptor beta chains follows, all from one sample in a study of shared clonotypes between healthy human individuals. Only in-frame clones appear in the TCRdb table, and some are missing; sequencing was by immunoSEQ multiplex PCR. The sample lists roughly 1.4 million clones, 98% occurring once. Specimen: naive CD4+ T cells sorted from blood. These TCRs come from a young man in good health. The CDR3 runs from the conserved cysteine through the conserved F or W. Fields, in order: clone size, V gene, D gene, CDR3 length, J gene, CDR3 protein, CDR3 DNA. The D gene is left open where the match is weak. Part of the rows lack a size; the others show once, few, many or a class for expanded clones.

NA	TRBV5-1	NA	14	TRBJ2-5	CASSLTGQQETQYF	TGCGCCAGCAGCTTGACAGGACAGCAAGAGACCCAGTACTTC
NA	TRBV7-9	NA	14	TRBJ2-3	CASSLVRSTDTQYF	TGTGCCAGCAGCTTAGTGCGAAGCACAGATACGCAGTATTTT
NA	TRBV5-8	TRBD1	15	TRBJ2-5	CASSTGTGVQETQYF	TGTGCCAGCAGTACCGGGACAGGAGTCCAAGAGACCCAGTACTTC
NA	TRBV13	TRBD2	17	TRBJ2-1	CASSSTSGRSSYNEQFF	TGTGCCAGCAGCTCGACTAGCGGGAGGAGCTCCTACAATGAGCAGTTCTTC
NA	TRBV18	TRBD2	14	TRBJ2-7	CASSPLGGAYEQYF	TGTGCCAGCTCCCCACTGGGGGGGGCCTACGAGCAGTACTTC
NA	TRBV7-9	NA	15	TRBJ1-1	CASSLTGDTNTEAFF	TGTGCCAGCAGCTTAACGGGGGACACAAACACTGAAGCTTTCTTT
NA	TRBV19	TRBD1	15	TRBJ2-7	CASRIKGDRFYEQYF	TGTGCCAGCAGGATAAAGGGGGACAGGTTCTACGAGCAGTACTTC
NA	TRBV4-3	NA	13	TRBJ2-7	CASSQTGPYEQYF	TGCGCCAGCAGCCAAACGGGCCCCTACGAGCAGTACTTC
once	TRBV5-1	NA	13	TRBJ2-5	CASTVQGQETQYF	TGCGCCAGCACGGTTCAGGGCCAAGAGACCCAGTACTTC
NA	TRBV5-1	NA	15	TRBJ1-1	CASSRTDSMNTEAFF	TGCGCCAGCAGCCGCACTGACAGTATGAACACTGAAGCTTTCTTT
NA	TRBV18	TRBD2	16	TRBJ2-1	CASSPRLAGPGNEQFF	TGTGCCAGCTCACCGAGACTAGCGGGCCCTGGGAATGAGCAGTTCTTC
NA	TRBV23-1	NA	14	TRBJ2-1	CASSPRGTFDEQFF	TGCGCCAGCAGTCCGAGAGGTACGTTCGATGAGCAGTTCTTC
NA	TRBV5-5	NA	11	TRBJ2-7	CASRGYGEQYF	TGTGCCAGCAGGGGGTATGGGGAGCAGTACTTC
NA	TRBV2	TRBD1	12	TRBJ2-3	CAGTGSTDTQYF	TGTGCCGGGACAGGGAGCACAGATACGCAGTATTTT
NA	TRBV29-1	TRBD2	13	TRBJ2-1	CSGSGTSYNEQFF	TGCAGCGGAAGCGGGACCTCCTACAATGAGCAGTTCTTC
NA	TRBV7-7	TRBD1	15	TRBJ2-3	CASSLGGTATDTQYF	TGTGCCAGCAGCTTAGGGGGGACAGCCACAGATACGCAGTATTTT